The sequence of this TCR beta chain was determined in a study of blood T cells in healthy people across ages. This clonotype was counted ten times or more. Its target is unknown. There were at least 6 micrograms of total RNA extracted from every sample. The CDR3 extends over 12 amino acids. V dropped 10 bases and J dropped 5 bases, with 15 bases sitting between them. It was with a sample-barcoded 5' primer and a J-beta primer mix that a second PCR of about 7 to 12 cycles was run. TCRdb ran MiXCR on the 5' RACE reads and lists one entry per CDR3 protein. This table holds about 640,000 distinct CDR3 sequences, approximately 30% found once. Study-wide results and limits: Estimated diversity that came from one million T cells was considered an underestimate. TCR beta diversity per million T cells fell roughly linearly with age. Possibly, changes in expanded clonotypes were confounded because donor CMV status was unknown.

Sequences were obtained from blood. The sequence came from a woman of 80 years or more in good health. The chain combines TRBV12-3 or TRBV12-4 with TRBJ2-7; D might be TRBD1 (7 bases). CDR3 in amino acids: CAIPQGGDEQYF. The CDR3 bases are TGTGCCATCCCGCAGGGGGGTGACGAGCAGTACTTC.